This T cell receptor (beta chain) was recorded in a study of monozygotic twins with inflammatory bowel disease (dated by TCRdb to between 2017 and 2020). Some background on the complete study: A total of roughly 28 monozygotic twin pairs were included in the full study, comprising nine German pairs (four IBD-concordant, five IBD-discordant) and 19 IBD-discordant Danish pairs. Each individual had, on average, about 151 000 unique TCRalpha sequences and 181 000 unique TCRbeta sequences available for analysis. The search for disease-associated traits relied mainly on comparing IBD patients with their genetically identical healthy co-twins within discordant pairs.

In regard to this clonotype: Its recognized antigen is unknown.

CDR1 and CDR2, looked up from the germline V gene, are SGHAT and FQNNGV. The CDR3, cysteine through phenylalanine, is 14 amino acids long. DNA is not on record. Libraries came from 5' RACE. Preparation of each TCR library used about 4,000 ng of total RNA. For each sample, cDNA was synthesized in eight separate reactions using SMARTScribe reverse transcriptase. During cDNA synthesis, template switching introduced unique molecular identifiers that contained a 6-nucleotide sample barcode. TCRalpha and TCRbeta cDNA was amplified by two nested PCRs of approximately 16 and 10 cycles, with bead purification after each PCR. Before amplification, the cDNA was treated with uracil DNA-glycosylase and purified using the QIAquick PCR purification kit. The second PCR added Illumina TruSeq-compatible adapters along with sample-specific barcodes. TapeStation and Qubit were used to check library quality and concentration, and roughly 4.9 ng of each library was pooled. The pooled libraries were sequenced with 2 x 100 bp reads and custom sequencing primers on an Illumina HiSeq2500 single-index Rapid Run. In the paper's pipeline: PCR and sequencing errors were corrected by UMI-based consensus assembly using MiGEC version 1.2.6. MiXCR version 2.1.1 handled V(D)J alignment, clonotype assembly and CDR3 extraction. Gene usage, clonotype sharing and MAIT/NKT TCR abundance were normalised by analysing the top 1000, 10 000 and 20 000 clonotypes per sample. After downsampling to 27 000 UMIs, diversity was calculated as the inverse Simpson index using the vegan R package. Paired Mann-Whitney U tests were applied to discordant twin pairs, with Benjamini-Hochberg correction for multiple testing. Each CDR3 protein sequence appears as one entry after TCRdb reprocessed the reads, and no DNA is included. The V and J calls come from TCRdb's annotation, not from the publication. The table of this sample itemizes approximately 400,000 distinct CDR3 sequences. Just over 2.5% of the sample goes to the ten largest clones.

From each donor, a roughly 2.5 ml peripheral blood sample was drawn into PAXgene tubes and stored at -80 degrees C. Without any T cell sorting, total RNA was extracted from whole blood using the PAXgene blood miRNA kit on an automated QIAcube. Peripheral blood from monozygotic twin pairs who were concordant or discordant for inflammatory bowel disease underwent deep TCRalpha and TCRbeta repertoire profiling using unique molecular barcoding. Smoking habits were recorded for all twin pairs, with individuals classified as current, former or never smokers. Summary of the overall study and its limitations: No single strong signal or clonotype linked to IBD turned up in the results, so the idea that one exists was not supported. Fewer clonotypes were shared with other individuals by IBD patients than by healthy twins, most markedly in patients showing signs of disease activity. Because patients were on differing immunosuppressive treatments, the repertoires may have picked up extra background noise and inter-individual variability. A decrease in TCRbeta repertoire diversity, as measured by inverse Simpson index, was observed in IBD patients compared with their healthy co-twins. Different T cell subtypes could not be distinguished in the analysis. No difference in repertoire similarity was observed between concordant and discordant twins, possibly owing to limited statistical power.

The sequencing input was blood. This clonotype was sampled from a human donor with ulcerative colitis or Crohn's disease, or a healthy co-twin of an affected twin (not recorded which). Recombination linked TRBV11-2 to TRBJ1-1; TCRdb calls TRBD1, which cannot be checked without DNA. CDR3 sequence: CASSLAPTYSGAFF.